These 10 T cell receptor beta chains originate from one sample sequenced in a study of blood T cells in healthy people across ages. Sample-barcoded 5' priming and a J-beta primer mix drove a second PCR of about 6 to 12 cycles. TCRdb re-called the 5' RACE reads with MiXCR, one entry per CDR3 protein. Here the sample spans 700,000 or so distinct CDR3 sequences, roughly 20% being singletons. Sequencing was performed on blood. The receptors were sampled from a man between 65 and 85 years old in good health.

This clonotype has ten or more counts. V usage is TRBV29-1 and J usage is TRBJ2-4; 12 bases line up with TRBD2. This CDR3 is 17 amino acids long. CDR1 is SQVTM, CDR2 ANQGSEA, per germline. V trimming: 6 bases; J trimming: 0 bases; junction bases outside the gene matches: 9. The CDR3 DNA reads as TGCAGCGTCTCTCTAGCGGGAGGGCCAGGAGCCAAAAACATTCAGTACTTC. This codes for CSVSLAGGPGAKNIQYF.

At least ten counts were recorded for this clonotype. This chain joins TRBV7-9 and TRBJ1-5; D is undetermined. This CDR3 region has 12 residues. Germline CDR1 is SEHNR and CDR2 is FQNEAQ (reference sequence). Trimming removed 5 bases from V and 5 bases from J, with 7 bases in between. The CDR3 coding sequence is TGTGCCAGCAGCCTCCCCGATCAGCCCCAGCATTTT. This encodes CASSLPDQPQHF.

This clonotype was counted only a few times. The chain links TRBV2 to TRBJ1-5, with 8 bases lining up with TRBD1. Germline V gives CDR1 SNHLY, CDR2 FYNNEI. V lost 7 bases, J lost 2 bases, and 10 bases stayed unmatched. The CDR3 covers 16 residues. CDR3 protein: CASTPRGGQGNQPQHF. DNA of the CDR3: TGTGCCAGCACCCCGAGGGGGGGACAGGGCAATCAGCCCCAGCATTTT. The full variable domain, rest sourced from reference TRBV2 and TRBJ1-5, is EPEVTQTPSHQVTQMGQEVILRCVPISNHLYFYWYRQILGQKVEFLVSFYNNEISEKSEIFDDQFSVERPDGSNFTLKIRSTKLEDSAMYFCASTPRGGQGNQPQHFGDGTRLSIL.

This rearrangement joins TRBV14 to TRBJ2-3; no firm D call. This CDR3 comprises 17 residues. Germline V CDR1 and CDR2: SGHDN, FVKESK. Trimming pared 1 base from V and 0 bases from J, leaving 14 bases between. The CDR3 sequence: CASSQAYGSYSTDTQYF. The CDR3 DNA follows: TGTGCCAGCAGCCAAGCCTACGGTTCGTACAGCACAGATACGCAGTATTTT.

This clonotype was counted between two and nine times. The chain carries TRBV20-1 and TRBJ2-3; the match to TRBD2 covers 13 bases. J was trimmed by 3 bases and V by 1 base; bases with no gene match: 4. Germline CDR1 DFQATT, CDR2 SNEGSKA (reference sequence). The CDR3 spans 16 residues. CDR3 sequence: CSARGTGLAGTDTQYF. CDR3 bases: TGCAGTGCTAGAGGAACGGGACTAGCGGGAACAGATACGCAGTATTTT.

The chain combines TRBV29-1 with TRBJ2-1; no reliable D call. V was clipped by 4 bases and J by 6 bases, with 7 bases between them. CDR1 is SQVTM and CDR2 is ANQGSEA in the germline V gene. The CDR3 covers 11 residues. CDR3 residues: CSVAMGNEQFF. Here the CDR3 DNA reads TGCAGCGTTGCGATGGGCAATGAGCAGTTCTTC.

The V gene is TRBV6-5, the J gene TRBJ1-1, with D uncertain. The CDR3 is made up of 15 amino acids. CDR1 MNHEY and CDR2 SVGAGI come from the germline V gene. The ends were cut back, 6 bases at V and 1 base at J, with 15 bases in the middle. The CDR3 region is CASSYRELQNTEAFF. The CDR3 region has the DNA TGTGCCAGCAGCTACCGGGAGTTGCAGAACACTGAAGCTTTCTTT.

The chain couples TRBV14 to TRBJ2-4, with D perhaps assigned TRBD1 or TRBD2 (5 bases each). The CDR3 runs to 15 residues. Trimming left V 4 bases short and J 2 bases short, with 12 bases between. CDR1 is SGHDN, CDR2 FVKESK, per germline. Here the CDR3 reads CASSRDLVTKNIQYF. The CDR3 DNA sequence: TGTGCCAGCAGCCGGGACCTTGTTACCAAAAACATTCAGTACTTC.

This clonotype was found a few times. The chain carries TRBV29-1 and TRBJ1-2; 9 nucleotides align to TRBD1. This CDR3 is built from 15 residues. V lost 7 bases to trimming and J lost 5 bases; unmatched junction nucleotides: 14. The germline V gene encodes CDR1 SQVTM and CDR2 ANQGSEA. CDR3 amino acids: CSAKPAGQGLYGYTF. CDR3 bases: TGCAGCGCCAAACCCGCGGGACAGGGTTTATATGGCTACACCTTC. Filled out from reference TRBV29-1 and TRBJ1-2, the complete variable domain reads SAVISQKPSRDICQRGTSLTIQCQVDSQVTMMFWYRQQPGQSLTLIATANQGSEATYESGFVIDKFPISRPNLTFSTLTVSNMSPEDSSIYLCSAKPAGQGLYGYTFGSGTRLTVV.

This clonotype was seen just once. The CDR3 loop is CATSGRSREQFF. The CDR3 region has the DNA TGTGCCACTAGCGGGAGAAGCCGCGAGCAGTTCTTC. The chain couples TRBV24-1 to TRBJ2-1; 9 bases align to TRBD2. The germline gives CDR1 KGHDR, CDR2 SFDVKD. V trimming: 10 bases; J trimming: 10 bases; junction bases outside the gene matches: 7. The CDR3 runs to 12 residues.